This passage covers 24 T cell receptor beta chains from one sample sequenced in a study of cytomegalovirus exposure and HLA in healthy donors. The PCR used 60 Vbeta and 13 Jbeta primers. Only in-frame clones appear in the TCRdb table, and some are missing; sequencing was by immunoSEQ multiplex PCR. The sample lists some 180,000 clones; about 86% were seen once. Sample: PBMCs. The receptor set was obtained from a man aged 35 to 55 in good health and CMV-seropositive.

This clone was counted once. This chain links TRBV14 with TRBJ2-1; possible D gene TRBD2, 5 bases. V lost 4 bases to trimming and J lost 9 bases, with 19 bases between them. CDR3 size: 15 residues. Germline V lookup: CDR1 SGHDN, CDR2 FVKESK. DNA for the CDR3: TGTGCCAGCAGCCCACAAGAAGGGAGTGGAACTGAGCAGTTCTTC. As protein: CASSPQEGSGTEQFF.

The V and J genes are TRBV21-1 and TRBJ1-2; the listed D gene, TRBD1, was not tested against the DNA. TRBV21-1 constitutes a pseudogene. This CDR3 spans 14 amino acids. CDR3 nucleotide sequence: TGTGCTACCAACAGGGGGCAGAAAGACTATGGCTACACCTTC. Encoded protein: CATNRGQKDYGYTF.

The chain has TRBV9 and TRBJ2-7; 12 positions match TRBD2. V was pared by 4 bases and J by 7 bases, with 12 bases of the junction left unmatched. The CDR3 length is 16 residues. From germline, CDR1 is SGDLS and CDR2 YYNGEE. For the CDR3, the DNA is TGTGCCAGCAGCAACCGCGCTAGCGGGAGGGCGGATGAGCAGTACTTC. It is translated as CASSNRASGRADEQYF.

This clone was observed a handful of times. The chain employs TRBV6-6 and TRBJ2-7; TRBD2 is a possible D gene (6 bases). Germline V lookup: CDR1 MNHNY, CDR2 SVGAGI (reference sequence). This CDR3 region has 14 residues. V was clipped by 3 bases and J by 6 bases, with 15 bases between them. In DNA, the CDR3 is TGTGCCAGCAGTTATGATGGGTACGGGGGCGAGCAGTACTTC. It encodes CASSYDGYGGEQYF.

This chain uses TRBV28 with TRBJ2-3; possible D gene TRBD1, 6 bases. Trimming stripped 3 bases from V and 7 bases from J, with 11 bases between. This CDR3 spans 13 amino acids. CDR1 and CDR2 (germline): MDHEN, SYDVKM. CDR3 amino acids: CASSFEGTHTQYF. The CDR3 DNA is TGTGCCAGCAGTTTTGAAGGGACACATACGCAGTATTTT.

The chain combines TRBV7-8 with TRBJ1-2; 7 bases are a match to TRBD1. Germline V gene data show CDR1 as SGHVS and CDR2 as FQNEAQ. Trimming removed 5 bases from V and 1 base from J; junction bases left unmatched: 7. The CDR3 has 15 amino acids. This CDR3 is CASSDQQGFNYGYTF. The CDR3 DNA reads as TGTGCCAGCAGCGACCAACAGGGGTTTAACTATGGCTACACCTTC.

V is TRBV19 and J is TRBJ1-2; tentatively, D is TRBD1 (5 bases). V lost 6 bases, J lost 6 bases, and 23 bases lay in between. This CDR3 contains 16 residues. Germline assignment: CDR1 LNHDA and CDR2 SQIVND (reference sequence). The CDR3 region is CASRKDVGGGAHGYTF. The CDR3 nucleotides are TGTGCCAGTAGAAAAGACGTCGGGGGTGGTGCTCATGGCTACACCTTC.

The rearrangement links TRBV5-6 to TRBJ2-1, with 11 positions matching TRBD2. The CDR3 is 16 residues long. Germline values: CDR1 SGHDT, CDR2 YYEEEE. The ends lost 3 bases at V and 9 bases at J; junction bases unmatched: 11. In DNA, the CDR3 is TGTGCCAGCAGCTCTCAGATTAGCGGGAGGGCCGGTGAGCAGTTCTTC. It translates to CASSSQISGRAGEQFF.

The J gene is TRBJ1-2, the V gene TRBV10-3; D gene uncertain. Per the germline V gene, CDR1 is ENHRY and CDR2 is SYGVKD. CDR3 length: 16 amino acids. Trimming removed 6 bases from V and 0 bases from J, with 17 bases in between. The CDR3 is CAIRTRRGRTNYGYTF. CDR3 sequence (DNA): TGTGCCATCAGAACCCGACGAGGCAGAACTAACTATGGCTACACCTTC.

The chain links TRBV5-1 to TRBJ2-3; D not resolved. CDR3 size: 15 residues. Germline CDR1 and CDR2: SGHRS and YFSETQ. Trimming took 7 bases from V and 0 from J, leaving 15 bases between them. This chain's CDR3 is CASGKNTPSTDTQYF. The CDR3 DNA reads TGCGCCAGCGGTAAAAACACGCCCAGCACAGATACGCAGTATTTT. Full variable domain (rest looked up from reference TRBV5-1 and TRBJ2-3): KAGVTQTPRYLIKTRGQQVTLSCSPISGHRSVSWYQQTPGQGLQFLFEYFSETQRNKGNFPGRFSGRQFSNSRSEMNVSTLELGDSALYLCASGKNTPSTDTQYFGPGTRLTVL.

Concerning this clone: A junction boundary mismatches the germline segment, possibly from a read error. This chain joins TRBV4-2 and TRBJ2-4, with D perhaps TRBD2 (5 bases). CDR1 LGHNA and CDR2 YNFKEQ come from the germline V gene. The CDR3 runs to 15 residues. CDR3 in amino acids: CASSQDGGNGNTQYF. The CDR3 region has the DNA TGTGCCAGCAGCCAAGATGGAGGTAACGGGAACACTCAGTACTTC.

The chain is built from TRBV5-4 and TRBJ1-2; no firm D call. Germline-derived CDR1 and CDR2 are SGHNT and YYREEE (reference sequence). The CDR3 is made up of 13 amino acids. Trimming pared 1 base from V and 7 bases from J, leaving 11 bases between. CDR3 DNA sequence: TGTGCCAGCAGCTTGATCGAGTCTTCTGGCTACACCTTC. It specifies CASSLIESSGYTF.

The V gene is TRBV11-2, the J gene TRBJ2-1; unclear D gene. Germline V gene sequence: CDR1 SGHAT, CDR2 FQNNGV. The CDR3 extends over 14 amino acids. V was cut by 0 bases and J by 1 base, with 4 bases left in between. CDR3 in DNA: TGTGCCAGCAGCTTAGACGGGTCCTACAATGAGCAGTTCTTC. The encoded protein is CASSLDGSYNEQFF. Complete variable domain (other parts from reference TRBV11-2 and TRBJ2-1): EAGVAQSPRYKIIEKRQSVAFWCNPISGHATLYWYQQILGQGPKLLIQFQNNGVVDDSQLPKDRFSAERLKGVDSTLKIQPAKLEDSAVYLCASSLDGSYNEQFFGPGTRLTVL.

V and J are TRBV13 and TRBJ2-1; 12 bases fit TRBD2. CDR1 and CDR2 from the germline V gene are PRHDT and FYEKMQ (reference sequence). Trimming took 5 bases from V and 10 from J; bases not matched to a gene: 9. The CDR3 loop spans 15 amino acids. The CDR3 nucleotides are TGTGCCAGCAGCGGCACGACTAGCGGGAGAATCGAGCAGTTCTTC. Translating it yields CASSGTTSGRIEQFF.

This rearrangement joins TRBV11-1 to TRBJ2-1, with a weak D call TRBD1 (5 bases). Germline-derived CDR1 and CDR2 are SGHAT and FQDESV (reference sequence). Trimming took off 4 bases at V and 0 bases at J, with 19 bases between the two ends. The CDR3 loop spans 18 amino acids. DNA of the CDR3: TGTGCCAGCAGCTCTCGGCAGGGCCCCCTAAGCTCCTACAATGAGCAGTTCTTC. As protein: CASSSRQGPLSSYNEQFF.

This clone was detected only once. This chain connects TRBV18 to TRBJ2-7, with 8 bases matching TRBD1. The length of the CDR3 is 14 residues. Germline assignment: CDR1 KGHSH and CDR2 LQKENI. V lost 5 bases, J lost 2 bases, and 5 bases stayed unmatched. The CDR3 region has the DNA TGTGCCAGCTCATCGGACAGGGTTGCCTACGAGCAGTACTTC. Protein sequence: CASSSDRVAYEQYF.

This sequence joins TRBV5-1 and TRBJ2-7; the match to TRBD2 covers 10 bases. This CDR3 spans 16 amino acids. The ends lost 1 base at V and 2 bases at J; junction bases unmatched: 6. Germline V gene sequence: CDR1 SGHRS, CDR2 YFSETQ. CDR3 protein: CASSLLVAGGTYEQYF. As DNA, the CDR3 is TGCGCCAGCAGCTTGTTGGTAGCGGGAGGCACCTACGAGCAGTACTTC.

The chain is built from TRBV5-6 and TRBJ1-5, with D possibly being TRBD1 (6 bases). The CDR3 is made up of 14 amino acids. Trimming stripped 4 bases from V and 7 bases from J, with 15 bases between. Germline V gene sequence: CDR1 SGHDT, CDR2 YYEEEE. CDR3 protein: CASSRGRGFQPQHF. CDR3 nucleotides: TGTGCCAGCAGCCGGGGCAGGGGATTCCAGCCCCAGCATTTT.

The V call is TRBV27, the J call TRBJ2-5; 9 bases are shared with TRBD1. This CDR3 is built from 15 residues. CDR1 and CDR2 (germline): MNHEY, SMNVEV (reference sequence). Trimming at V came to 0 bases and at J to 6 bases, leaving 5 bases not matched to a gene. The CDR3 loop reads CASSLSLGQGKTQYF. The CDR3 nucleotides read TGTGCCAGCAGTTTATCTCTGGGACAGGGAAAGACCCAGTACTTC.

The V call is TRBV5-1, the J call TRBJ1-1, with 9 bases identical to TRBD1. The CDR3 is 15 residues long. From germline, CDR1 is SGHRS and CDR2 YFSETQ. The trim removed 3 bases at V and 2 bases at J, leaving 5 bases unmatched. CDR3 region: CASSSGTGTNTEAFF. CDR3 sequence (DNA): TGCGCCAGCAGCTCGGGGACAGGGACCAACACTGAAGCTTTCTTT.

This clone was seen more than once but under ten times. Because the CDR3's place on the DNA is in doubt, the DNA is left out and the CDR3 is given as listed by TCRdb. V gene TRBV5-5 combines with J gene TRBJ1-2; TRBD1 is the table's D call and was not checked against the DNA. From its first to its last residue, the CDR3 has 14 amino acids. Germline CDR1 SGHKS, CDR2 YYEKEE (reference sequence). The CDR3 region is CASSLVGQGAIGTF.

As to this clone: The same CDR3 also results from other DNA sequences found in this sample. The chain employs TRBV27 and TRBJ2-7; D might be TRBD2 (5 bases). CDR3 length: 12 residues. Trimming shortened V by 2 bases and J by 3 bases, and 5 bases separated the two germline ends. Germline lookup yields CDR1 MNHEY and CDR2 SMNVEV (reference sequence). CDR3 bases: TGTGCCAGCAGTTTACGGGGCTACGAGCAGTACTTC. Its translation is CASSLRGYEQYF.

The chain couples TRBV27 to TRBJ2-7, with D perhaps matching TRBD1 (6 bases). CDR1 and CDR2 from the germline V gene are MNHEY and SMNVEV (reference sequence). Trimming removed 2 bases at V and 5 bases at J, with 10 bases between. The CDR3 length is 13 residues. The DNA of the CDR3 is TGTGCCAGCAGTTTAGTACAGGGAGACGAGCAGTACTTC. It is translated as CASSLVQGDEQYF.

CDR3 amino acids: CASSLIMDRGRDEQYF. The CDR3 DNA follows: TGTGCCAGCAGCCTAATCATGGACAGGGGGCGCGACGAGCAGTACTTC. This sequence joins TRBV11-1 and TRBJ2-7, with TRBD1 identical over 11 bases. The CDR3 extends over 16 amino acids. J was trimmed by 5 bases and V by 5 bases; bases with no gene match: 11. Per the germline V gene, CDR1 is SGHAT and CDR2 is FQDESV (reference sequence). Full variable domain (missing parts from reference TRBV11-1 and TRBJ2-7): EAEVAQSPRYKITEKSQAVAFWCDPISGHATLYWYRQILGQGPELLVQFQDESVVDDSQLPKDRFSAERLKGVDSTLKIQPAELGDSAMYLCASSLIMDRGRDEQYFGPGTRLTVT.